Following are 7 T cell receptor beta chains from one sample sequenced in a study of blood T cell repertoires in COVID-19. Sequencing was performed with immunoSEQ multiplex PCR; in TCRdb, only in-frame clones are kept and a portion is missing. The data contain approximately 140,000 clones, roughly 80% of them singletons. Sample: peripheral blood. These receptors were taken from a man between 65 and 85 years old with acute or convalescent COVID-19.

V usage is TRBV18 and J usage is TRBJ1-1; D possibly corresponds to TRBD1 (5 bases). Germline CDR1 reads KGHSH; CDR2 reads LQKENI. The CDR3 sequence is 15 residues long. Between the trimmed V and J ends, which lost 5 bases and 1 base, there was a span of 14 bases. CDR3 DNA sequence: TGTGCCAGCTCATCCTCGGGACTACCGAACACTGAAGCTTTCTTT. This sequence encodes CASSSSGLPNTEAFF.

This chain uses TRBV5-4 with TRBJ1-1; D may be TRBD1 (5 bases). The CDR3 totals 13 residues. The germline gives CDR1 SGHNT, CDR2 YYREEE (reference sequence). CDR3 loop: CASAGGRATEAFF. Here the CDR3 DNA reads TGTGCAAGTGCCGGGGGGAGAGCCACTGAAGCTTTCTTT. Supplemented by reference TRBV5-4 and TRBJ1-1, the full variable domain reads ETGVTQSPTHLIKTRGQQVTLRCSSQSGHNTVSWYQQALGQGPQFIFQYYREEENGRGNFPPRFSGLQFPNYSSELNVNALELDDSALYLCASAGGRATEAFFGQGTRLTVV.

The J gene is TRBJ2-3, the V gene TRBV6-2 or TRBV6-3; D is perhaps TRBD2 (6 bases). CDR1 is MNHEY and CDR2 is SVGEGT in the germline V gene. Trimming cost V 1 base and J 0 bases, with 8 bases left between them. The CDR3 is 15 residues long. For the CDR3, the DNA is TGTGCCAGCAGTTACTTGGGGACTAGCACAGATACGCAGTATTTT. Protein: CASSYLGTSTDTQYF.

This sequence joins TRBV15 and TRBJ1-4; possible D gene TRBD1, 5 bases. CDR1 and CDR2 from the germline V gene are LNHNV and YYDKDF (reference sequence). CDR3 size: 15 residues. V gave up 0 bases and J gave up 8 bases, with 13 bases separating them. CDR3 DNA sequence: TGTGCCACCAGCAGAGAACTCGCTCCAGGGGAAAAACTGTTTTTT. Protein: CATSRELAPGEKLFF.

In DNA, the CDR3 is TGTGCCAGCAGCTTTATAGGAGGGAACTCCTACAATGAGCAGTTCTTC. Its protein product is CASSFIGGNSYNEQFF. The gene calls are TRBV11-2 and TRBJ2-1, with a weak D call TRBD2 (6 bases). Looked up from germline, CDR1 is SGHAT and CDR2 is FQNNGV. This CDR3 has 16 residues. V shed 3 bases and J shed 0 bases, with 12 bases lying between them. Full variable domain (remainder filled in from reference TRBV11-2 and TRBJ2-1): EAGVAQSPRYKIIEKRQSVAFWCNPISGHATLYWYQQILGQGPKLLIQFQNNGVVDDSQLPKDRFSAERLKGVDSTLKIQPAKLEDSAVYLCASSFIGGNSYNEQFFGPGTRLTVL.

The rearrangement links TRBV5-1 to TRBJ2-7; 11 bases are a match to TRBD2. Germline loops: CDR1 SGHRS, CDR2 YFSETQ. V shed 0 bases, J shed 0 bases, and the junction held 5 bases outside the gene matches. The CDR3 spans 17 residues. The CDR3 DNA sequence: TGCGCCAGCAGCTTGGCCCCGCTAGCGGGGGGCTCCTACGAGCAGTACTTC. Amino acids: CASSLAPLAGGSYEQYF.

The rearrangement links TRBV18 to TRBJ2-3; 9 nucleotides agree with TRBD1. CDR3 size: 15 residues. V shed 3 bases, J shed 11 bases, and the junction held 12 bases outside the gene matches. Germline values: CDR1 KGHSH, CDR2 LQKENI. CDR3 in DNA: TGTGCCAGCTCACCGAACCGGGACAGGGAGGTGCTGCAGTATTTT. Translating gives CASSPNRDREVLQYF.